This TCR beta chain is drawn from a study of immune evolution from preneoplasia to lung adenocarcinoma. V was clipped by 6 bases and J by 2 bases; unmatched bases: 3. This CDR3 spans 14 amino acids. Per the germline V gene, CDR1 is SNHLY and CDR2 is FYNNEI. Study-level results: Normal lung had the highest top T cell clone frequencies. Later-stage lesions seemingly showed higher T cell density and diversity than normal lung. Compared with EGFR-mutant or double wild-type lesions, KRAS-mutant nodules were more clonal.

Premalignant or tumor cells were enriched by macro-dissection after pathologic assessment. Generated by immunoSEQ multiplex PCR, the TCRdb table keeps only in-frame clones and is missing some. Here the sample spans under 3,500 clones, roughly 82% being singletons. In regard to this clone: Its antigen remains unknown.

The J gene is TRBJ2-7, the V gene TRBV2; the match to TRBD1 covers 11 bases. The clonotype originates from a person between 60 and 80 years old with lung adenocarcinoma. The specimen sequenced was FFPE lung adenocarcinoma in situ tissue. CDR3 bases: TGTGCCAGCAGGAGGGGACAGGGGGCCTACGAGCAGTACTTC. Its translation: CASRRGQGAYEQYF.